The clone carrying this T cell receptor beta chain was observed a few times. The V and J ends lost 0 bases and 14 bases, in that order; junction bases with no gene match: 6. CDR3 length: 13 amino acids. Germline lookup yields CDR1 MNHEY and CDR2 SVGAGI. The data derive from a study of blood T cell repertoires in COVID-19. TCRdb keeps only in-frame clones here, not all; method: immunoSEQ multiplex PCR. The sample includes roughly 200,000 clones, approximately 85% seen only once; the top ten take around 7.5%. The TCR originated in a woman aged 60 to 75 with acute or convalescent COVID-19. The chain links TRBV6-5 to TRBJ2-1; 8 bases match TRBD2. Sequencing was done on a sample of peripheral blood. CDR3 in DNA: TGTGCCAGCAGTTACTCACTAGCGGACCCAAAGTTCTTC. It codes for CASSYSLADPKFF.